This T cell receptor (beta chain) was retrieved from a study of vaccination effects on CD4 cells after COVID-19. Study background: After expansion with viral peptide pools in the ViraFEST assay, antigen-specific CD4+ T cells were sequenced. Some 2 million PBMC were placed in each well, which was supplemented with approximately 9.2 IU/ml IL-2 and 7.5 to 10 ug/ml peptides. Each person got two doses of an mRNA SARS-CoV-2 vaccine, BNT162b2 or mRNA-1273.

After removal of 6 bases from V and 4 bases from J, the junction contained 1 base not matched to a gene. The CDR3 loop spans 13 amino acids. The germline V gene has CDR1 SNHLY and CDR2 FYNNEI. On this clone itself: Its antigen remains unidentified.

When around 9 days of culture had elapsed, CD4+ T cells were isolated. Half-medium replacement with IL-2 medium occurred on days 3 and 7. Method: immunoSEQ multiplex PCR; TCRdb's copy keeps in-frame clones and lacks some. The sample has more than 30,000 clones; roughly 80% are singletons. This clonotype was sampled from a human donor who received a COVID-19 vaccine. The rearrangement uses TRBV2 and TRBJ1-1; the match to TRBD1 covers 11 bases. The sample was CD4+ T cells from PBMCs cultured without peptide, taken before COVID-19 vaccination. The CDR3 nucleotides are TGTGCCAGCAGGGGGACAGGGGGCACTGAAGCTTTCTTT. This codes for CASRGTGGTEAFF.